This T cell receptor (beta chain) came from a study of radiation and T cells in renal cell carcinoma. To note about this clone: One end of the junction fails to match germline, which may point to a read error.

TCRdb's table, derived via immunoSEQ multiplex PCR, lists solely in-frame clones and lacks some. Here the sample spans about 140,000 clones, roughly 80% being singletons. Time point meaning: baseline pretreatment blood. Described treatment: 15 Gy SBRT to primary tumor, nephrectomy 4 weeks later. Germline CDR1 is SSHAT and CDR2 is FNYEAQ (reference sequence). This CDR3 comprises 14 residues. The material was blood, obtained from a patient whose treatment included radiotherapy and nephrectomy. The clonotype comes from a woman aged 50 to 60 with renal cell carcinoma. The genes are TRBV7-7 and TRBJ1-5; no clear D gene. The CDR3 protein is CASSLIRVYQPQHF. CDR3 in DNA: TGTGCTAGCAGCTTAATTAGGGTTTATCAGCCCCAGCATTTT.